The clone carrying this T cell receptor beta chain was found many times. The target antigen is unknown. The data belong to a study of regulatory T cells in long-lasting Graves disease. Study-wide results and limits: Persistent patients shared about 2,800 public clonotypes among themselves. Newly diagnosed patients shared fewer, at some 900. Among samples with persistent disease, TRBV28, TRBJ1-2 and TRBJ2-5 were favored.

The CDR3 length is 13 residues. Trimming cost V 4 bases and J 3 bases; bases outside gene matches: 3. Germline values: CDR1 SNHLY, CDR2 FYNNEI. Arm-PCR with iRepertoire HTBI primers amplified the CDR3 regions for these TCR beta libraries. In the original analysis: The samples included roughly 62 TRBV and about 13 TRBJ segments. One entry per CDR3 protein, called by TCRdb with MiXCR from the multiplex PCR reads. The V and J calls reflect TCRdb's pipeline rather than the authors' work. There are 430,000 or so distinct CDR3 sequences in the sample; roughly a fifth occur only once, and roughly an eighth lies in the top ten. The sample's time point: persistent/refractory GD, antithyroid drugs over 5 years with positive TRAb. PBMCs provided the RNA from which the TCR library was made. In this cohort, patients came from an endocrinology department located in Xi'an, China.

The origin of this receptor is a female donor with Graves disease. This chain links TRBV2 with TRBJ2-7, with 7 bases lining up with TRBD1. Material: peripheral blood mononuclear cells (PBMCs), obtained when the disease was refractory, from a patient treated with antithyroid drugs. This chain's CDR3 is CASSGGQSYEQYF. The DNA for the CDR3 is TGTGCCAGCAGTGGGGGACAGAGCTACGAGCAGTACTTC.